This T cell receptor (beta chain) was captured by sequencing in a study of PD-1 blockade in classical Hodgkin lymphoma. Whole-study results and caveats: CD4+ TCR diversity, unlike CD8+, climbed significantly by C4D1. Repertoires differed for reasons still undefined, possibly disease activity or prior therapy. Whoever responded completely had baseline diversity much like that seen in newly diagnosed patients.

As concerns this clone: Its antigen is currently unknown.

Some clones are missing from TCRdb's copy, which holds only in-frame ones; the method was immunoSEQ multiplex PCR. The sample comprises about 8,500 clones, approximately 84% of which are singletons, and 9% to 13% rests with the top ten. Following autologous stem cell transplantation, relapse occurred in every patient, and exposure to brentuximab vedotin varied. Purification of CD4+ T cells from thawed PBMCs was performed via magnetic negative selection. The input for sequencing was CD4+ T cells from blood, taken at baseline. The TCR sequence derives from a human donor with classical Hodgkin lymphoma.

This chain's CDR3 is CASINRGTVTEAFF. The CDR3 region has the DNA TGTGCCAGCATTAACAGGGGAACGGTGACTGAAGCTTTCTTT. The J gene is TRBJ1-1, the V gene TRBV2; 7 nucleotides align to TRBD1. Germline V lookup: CDR1 SNHLY, CDR2 FYNNEI. The V and J ends lost 7 bases and 5 bases, in that order; junction bases with no gene match: 10. The CDR3 sequence is 14 residues long.